The 3 T cell receptor beta chains presented below share a single source sample, sequenced in a study of cytomegalovirus exposure and HLA in healthy donors. A multiplex PCR was run with 60 Vbeta primers and 13 Jbeta primers. Sequenced by immunoSEQ multiplex PCR; TCRdb stores in-frame clones only, minus some. Seen here are fewer than 65,000 clones, about 90% observed once, and the top ten hold around 1.5%. The sample consisted of PBMCs. Source of these receptors: a young man in good health and CMV-seronegative.

This chain joins TRBV5-1 and TRBJ2-3; no reliable D call. Trimming removed 4 bases at V and 6 bases at J, with 9 bases between. The CDR3 has 12 residues. In germline, CDR1 is SGHRS, CDR2 YFSETQ. CDR3 DNA sequence: TGCGCCAGCAGCCCGACGGGTGATACGCAGTATTTT. This codes for CASSPTGDTQYF.

This clone has only a few counts. The rearrangement links TRBV19 to TRBJ1-5; D unclear. CDR3 length equals 13 residues. Germline values: CDR1 LNHDA, CDR2 SQIVND (reference sequence). V lost 4 bases and J 10 bases, leaving 14 bases between the germline ends. The CDR3, as DNA: TGTGCCAGTAGTACCGCCGTGGGCGATCCCCAGCATTTT. Translated, it gives CASSTAVGDPQHF.

This chain connects TRBV10-1 to TRBJ2-3; unclear D gene. Germline CDR1 WNHNN, CDR2 SYGVQD (reference sequence). This CDR3 contains 13 residues. With 2 bases removed from V and 4 bases from J, the gap between germline ends came to 7 bases. CDR3 coding DNA: TGCGCCAGCAGTGAGACTGAGCCAGATACGCAGTATTTT. It encodes CASSETEPDTQYF.